The T cell receptor beta chain described here comes from a study of CD8+ T cells in alopecia areata. For the study at large: Among treated patients, oral tofacitinib was administered at 5 to 10 mg twice daily.

Comment on this clone: Antigen specificity is unknown. Other DNA sequences of this sample code for an identical CDR3.

After isolation, RNA underwent reverse transcription to generate cDNA as the sequencing template. The table came from immunoSEQ multiplex PCR; TCRdb's copy has only in-frame clones and leaves some out. The sample lists 190,000 or so clones, roughly 60% occurring once. Per germline, CDR1 MNHEY and CDR2 SVGAGI. Trimming cost V 0 bases and J 1 base, with 3 bases left between them. The CDR3 loop spans 13 amino acids. Treatment denoted: oral pan-JAK inhibitor, 5-10 mg twice daily. Alopecia areata patients provided lesional scalp punch biopsies and peripheral blood, both collected for the study. Study-wide points: Scalp clonality dropped significantly under tofacitinib, as did expanded CD8+ top-100 clones.

The input for sequencing was CD4+ T cells sorted from blood, taken at week 24, from a patient treated with tofacitinib. The sequence derives from a human donor with alopecia areata. The chain has TRBV6-5 and TRBJ1-1; the D is unclear. The CDR3 coding sequence is TGTGCCAGCAGTTACTCTGCGAACACTGAAGCTTTCTTT. As protein: CASSYSANTEAFF.